The source of this T cell receptor (beta chain) is a study of blood T cell repertoires in COVID-19. The CDR3 is 13 residues long. Germline V gene lookup returns CDR1 SQVTM and CDR2 ANQGSEA. V lost 7 bases and J lost 8, with 20 bases in between. TCRdb keeps only in-frame clones here, not all; method: immunoSEQ multiplex PCR. The table shows about 170,000 clones, with less than 90% occurring only once. The chain recombines TRBV29-1 with TRBJ1-2; D is ambiguous. The sequenced sample was peripheral blood. This clonotype was sampled from a woman aged 55-69 years with COVID-19, enrolled during active disease. DNA of the CDR3: TGCAGCGGGCGGGATCCCTCAGGCGACGGCTACACCTTC. Its translation is CSGRDPSGDGYTF. The complete variable domain, with remaining parts taken from reference TRBV29-1 and TRBJ1-2, reads SAVISQKPSRDICQRGTSLTIQCQVDSQVTMMFWYRQQPGQSLTLIATANQGSEATYESGFVIDKFPISRPNLTFSTLTVSNMSPEDSSIYLCSGRDPSGDGYTFGSGTRLTVV.